The sequence of this T cell receptor (beta chain) was determined in a study of PD-1 blockade in classical Hodgkin lymphoma. This table comes from immunoSEQ multiplex PCR, and its TCRdb copy is limited to in-frame clones, with some not included. Of 15,000 to 20,000 clones in the sample, 84% were seen once. A remark on this clone: Its antigen remains unidentified.

The CDR3 runs to 13 residues. Time point in this sample: newly diagnosed, previously untreated cHL patient sample. Newly diagnosed classical Hodgkin lymphoma PBMCs, still untreated, provided the comparison samples. Study observations and caveats: In newly diagnosed patients, baseline TCR diversity was reportedly below that of healthy donors. Factors driving the repertoire differences, possibly disease activity or prior therapy, remain undefined.

The source material was peripheral blood mononuclear cells (PBMCs). V is TRBV7-5 and J is TRBJ1-2. TRBV7-5 is described as a pseudogene. This receptor was taken from a human donor with classical Hodgkin lymphoma. The CDR3 DNA follows: TGTGCCAGAAGCTTCGGGGGGCACTATGGCTACACCTTC. Encoded protein: CARSFGGHYGYTF.